These 5 T cell receptor beta chains share one sample of origin, sequenced in a study of shared T cell receptors in the human thymus (dated by TCRdb to the early 2020s). The library was produced with the immunoSEQ multiplex PCR assay. The table comes from immuneACCESS by way of TCRdb, which keeps in-frame sequences with V and J called. Part of the clones is missing from these tables; in studies checked, under half for an unresolved V gene and the rest for unknown reasons. Within this sample are about 710,000 clones, with 87% of them counted one time only. Just under 0.0095% of the sample belongs to the ten largest clones. Separately, the same data were catalogued under a study of human thymus T cells.

The specimen was thymocytes. All receptors come from a boy under two years old with a congenital heart defect. Donor details come from another sample of the same person, matched by shared clones.

This clone occurred once. The chain employs TRBV4-2 and TRBJ1-5; unclear D gene. Trimming left V 0 bases short and J 1 base short, with 19 bases between. This CDR3 comprises 19 residues. The V gene's germline CDR1 is LGHNA and CDR2 YNFKEQ. The CDR3 region is CASSQDSEGRLRSNQPQHF. The CDR3 DNA sequence: TGTGCCAGCAGCCAAGATAGTGAAGGGAGGTTGAGGAGCAATCAGCCCCAGCATTTT.

Only one count was recorded for this clone. The J gene is TRBJ2-1, the V gene TRBV11-3, with 7 bases aligning to TRBD1. With 5 bases clipped from V and 5 bases from J, the junction kept 6 bases outside the gene matches. Germline CDR1 SGHNT, CDR2 YENEEA. The CDR3 is 14 amino acids. Here the CDR3 reads CASSPRGRNNEQFF. Here the CDR3 DNA reads TGTGCCAGCAGCCCGAGGGGGCGGAACAATGAGCAGTTCTTC.

J is TRBJ1-1 and V is TRBV7-9; D call uncertain. The CDR3 runs to 10 residues. Germline values: CDR1 SEHNR, CDR2 FQNEAQ (reference sequence). The V end lost 4 bases, the J end lost 10 bases, and 7 bases lay between the germline ends. The CDR3 is CASSSTPAFF. CDR3 bases: TGTGCCAGCAGCTCGACACCAGCTTTCTTT.

This sequence joins TRBV28 and TRBJ1-2; 7 bases are a match to TRBD1. The CDR3 runs 14 residues. Germline CDR1 and CDR2: MDHEN and SYDVKM. The junction had 7 bases not matched to a gene; V was cut back by 3 bases and J by 6 bases. The CDR3 region is CASSFNRGNNGYTF. The CDR3 region has the DNA TGTGCCAGCAGTTTCAACAGGGGAAATAATGGCTACACCTTC.

The V call is TRBV18, the J call TRBJ2-7; D is perhaps TRBD1 (6 bases). CDR1 KGHSH and CDR2 LQKENI come from the germline V gene. Trimming left V 3 bases short and J 2 bases short, with 11 bases between. The CDR3 is 14 amino acids. The CDR3 DNA reads TGTGCCAGCTCACCGGGAAGGGGGACCTACGAGCAGTACTTC. Encoded protein: CASSPGRGTYEQYF.